These 30 T cell receptor beta chains were all obtained from the same sample, sequenced in a study of healthy donors' naive CD4 and CD8 T cells. Starting from 500 ng of total RNA, TCR libraries were made with linear amplification. TCRdb processed the reads anew with MiXCR; each CDR3 protein has one entry. The data show around 180,000 distinct CDR3 sequences, about 70% seen once. The sample was naive CD4+ and CD8+ T cells sorted from blood, pooled from several donors. These receptors were collected from a pool of human donors in good health; the sample pools cells from several healthy donors.

This clonotype was seen more than once but under ten times. V is TRBV29-1 and J is TRBJ1-3, with 7 bases matching TRBD1. V was clipped by 7 bases and J by 4 bases; unmatched bases: 10. Germline V lookup: CDR1 SQVTM, CDR2 ANQGSEA. The CDR3 sequence is 14 residues long. CDR3 nucleotides: TGCAGCGCTGTTCAAGGGACAGCCGGAAACACCATATATTTT. Protein sequence: CSAVQGTAGNTIYF. Together with reference TRBV29-1 and TRBJ1-3, the CDR3 gives the full variable domain: SAVISQKPSRDICQRGTSLTIQCQVDSQVTMMFWYRQQPGQSLTLIATANQGSEATYESGFVIDKFPISRPNLTFSTLTVSNMSPEDSSIYLCSAVQGTAGNTIYFGEGSWLTVV.

The gene calls are TRBV5-4 and TRBJ1-6; D may be TRBD1 (5 bases). V was shortened by 0 bases and J by 0 bases, with 10 bases between the two germline ends. The CDR3 has 17 residues. Germline V gene data show CDR1 as SGHNT and CDR2 as YYREEE (reference sequence). The CDR3 DNA is TGTGCCAGCAGCTTGGCGGCAGGGAGCTCCTATAATTCACCCCTCCACTTT. Translating it yields CASSLAAGSSYNSPLHF.

The rearrangement uses TRBV14 and TRBJ2-5, with 12 bases that match TRBD2. V was pared by 1 base and J by 1 base, with 4 bases of the junction left unmatched. The CDR3 loop spans 17 amino acids. CDR1 and CDR2 from the germline V gene are SGHDN and FVKESK. The chain's CDR3 is CASSQASTSGSQETQYF. The CDR3 DNA follows: TGTGCCAGCAGCCAAGCCTCGACTAGCGGGAGCCAAGAGACCCAGTACTTC. Combining the CDR3 with reference TRBV14 and TRBJ2-5 gives the whole variable domain EAGVTQFPSHSVIEKGQTVTLRCDPISGHDNLYWYRRVMGKEIKFLLHFVKESKQDESGMPNNRFLAERTGGTYSTLKVQPAELEDSGVYFCASSQASTSGSQETQYFGPGTRLLVL.

V is TRBV6-5 and J is TRBJ1-5; tentative D call: TRBD1 (5 bases). CDR1 is MNHEY, CDR2 SVGAGI, per germline. V lost 2 bases and J 4 bases, leaving 15 bases between the germline ends. This CDR3 has 16 amino acids. CDR3 in amino acids: CASSYPIDRPNQPQHF. The DNA for the CDR3 is TGTGCCAGCAGTTACCCAATCGACAGACCTAATCAGCCCCAGCATTTT.

The V and J genes are TRBV5-6 and TRBJ1-5, with D maybe TRBD1 (5 bases). The V end lost 2 bases, the J end lost 7 bases, and 13 bases lay between the germline ends. This CDR3 comprises 14 residues. CDR1 and CDR2 from the germline V gene are SGHDT and YYEEEE. CDR3 loop: CASSFQGPNQPQHF. CDR3 sequence (DNA): TGTGCCAGCAGCTTCCAGGGACCAAACCAGCCCCAGCATTTT.

The sample holds one count of this clonotype. The J gene is TRBJ1-5, the V gene TRBV6-5; maybe TRBD1 (5 bases). V lost 0 bases to trimming and J lost 3 bases, with 9 bases between them. The CDR3 spans 15 residues. Germline CDR1 is MNHEY and CDR2 is SVGAGI. The chain's CDR3 is CASSYSQGLNQPQHF. The CDR3 nucleotides read TGTGCCAGCAGTTACTCCCAGGGCCTCAATCAGCCCCAGCATTTT.

This chain connects TRBV27 to TRBJ2-7, with 7 nucleotides matching TRBD1. V lost 6 bases to trimming and J lost 5 bases; unmatched junction nucleotides: 10. CDR1 is MNHEY and CDR2 is SMNVEV in the germline V gene (reference sequence). The CDR3 consists of 14 residues. CDR3 coding DNA: TGTGCCAGCAGCTTCACCGGGACAGTCAACGAGCAGTACTTC. This translates into CASSFTGTVNEQYF.

The chain employs TRBV29-1 and TRBJ1-1; D call uncertain. This CDR3 has 13 residues. From germline, CDR1 is SQVTM and CDR2 ANQGSEA. V lost 4 bases and J 0 bases, leaving 9 bases between the germline ends. The CDR3 nucleotides read TGCAGCGTTGTAGGTGTTTTGAACACTGAAGCTTTCTTT. It yields the protein CSVVGVLNTEAFF. Complete variable domain (other parts from reference TRBV29-1 and TRBJ1-1): SAVISQKPSRDICQRGTSLTIQCQVDSQVTMMFWYRQQPGQSLTLIATANQGSEATYESGFVIDKFPISRPNLTFSTLTVSNMSPEDSSIYLCSVVGVLNTEAFFGQGTRLTVV.

V gene TRBV18 combines with J gene TRBJ2-5; D not resolved. Germline V CDR1 and CDR2: KGHSH, LQKENI. Trimming left V 3 bases short and J 5 bases short, with 10 bases between. The CDR3 extends over 13 amino acids. DNA of the CDR3: TGTGCCAGCTCACCGTCGGTTGCGGAGACCCAGTACTTC. Translation gives CASSPSVAETQYF.

The rearrangement links TRBV12-3 or TRBV12-4 to TRBJ1-1; D is unclear. Trimming left V 1 base short and J 4 bases short, with 7 bases between. The CDR3 is made up of 13 amino acids. The CDR3 spells CASSLEGPTEAFF. The DNA for the CDR3 is TGTGCCAGCAGTTTAGAGGGTCCCACTGAAGCTTTCTTT.

This clonotype showed up just a few times. The rearrangement links TRBV29-1 to TRBJ1-2; no clear D. Trimming cost V 0 bases and J 8 bases, with 13 bases left between them. This CDR3 region has 13 residues. The V gene's germline CDR1 is SQVTM and CDR2 ANQGSEA. The CDR3 loop reads CSVEDPSSEGYTF. The CDR3 DNA reads TGCAGCGTTGAAGATCCAAGTTCTGAAGGCTACACCTTC.

The chain combines TRBV29-1 with TRBJ2-7; 8 positions agree with TRBD1. The CDR3 length is 12 residues. The germline V gene has CDR1 SQVTM and CDR2 ANQGSEA. V was pared by 5 bases and J by 3 bases, with 3 bases of the junction left unmatched. The CDR3 loop is CSVQGADYEQYF. The CDR3 region has the DNA TGCAGCGTTCAGGGGGCGGACTACGAGCAGTACTTC.

This chain connects TRBV6-6 to TRBJ2-3; 10 bases line up with TRBD2. V shed 2 bases and J 2 bases; nucleotides not matched to a gene: 10. The CDR3 extends over 18 amino acids. The V gene's germline CDR1 is MNHNY and CDR2 SVGAGI (reference sequence). CDR3 sequence (DNA): TGTGCCAGCAGTTACCTGGCTAGCGGGGGAACCTTCACAGATACGCAGTATTTT. Protein: CASSYLASGGTFTDTQYF.

The CDR3: CASSLYRVTEAFF. DNA of the CDR3: TGTGCCAGCAGTTTATACAGGGTCACTGAAGCTTTCTTT. This chain joins TRBV27 and TRBJ1-1, with a weak D call TRBD1 (6 bases). The CDR3 runs to 13 residues. V shed 1 base and J shed 4 bases, with 7 bases lying between them. CDR1 is MNHEY and CDR2 is SMNVEV in the germline V gene (reference sequence).

This sequence joins TRBV24-1 and TRBJ2-1; possibly TRBD2 for D (6 bases). V was cut by 4 bases and J by 8 bases, with 17 bases left in between. This CDR3 is 15 amino acids long. Germline V gives CDR1 KGHDR, CDR2 SFDVKD. Written as DNA, the CDR3 is TGTGCCACCAGTGAACCGGGACTGCGCAGGCATGAGCAGTTCTTC. It codes for CATSEPGLRRHEQFF.

The rearrangement uses TRBV6-5 and TRBJ2-7; 9 bases line up with TRBD2. V lost 0 bases, J lost 3 bases, and 9 bases stayed unmatched. The length of the CDR3 is 17 residues. Germline V gene sequence: CDR1 MNHEY, CDR2 SVGAGI. CDR3 sequence reads: CASSYSVGLAGIYEQYF. The CDR3 DNA reads as TGTGCCAGCAGTTACTCCGTGGGCCTAGCGGGAATCTACGAGCAGTACTTC.

This chain joins TRBV19 and TRBJ2-2, with D unresolved. The CDR3 sequence is 16 residues long. The V gene's germline CDR1 is LNHDA and CDR2 SQIVND (reference sequence). The V end was cut by 6 bases, the J end by 1 base, with 15 bases between. DNA for the CDR3: TGTGCCAGTAGCCCCCACTTAGGCGGGAACACCGGGGAGCTGTTTTTT. Its protein is CASSPHLGGNTGELFF.

The chain links TRBV4-1 to TRBJ2-2, with D possibly being TRBD2 (5 bases). There are 16 residues in the CDR3. Germline V gives CDR1 MGHRA, CDR2 YSYEKL. V gave up 5 bases and J gave up 2 bases, with 15 bases separating them. The CDR3 sequence: CASSSWTYFNTGELFF. CDR3 DNA: TGCGCCAGCAGCTCTTGGACTTACTTCAACACCGGGGAGCTGTTTTTT.

This chain connects TRBV6-5 to TRBJ2-7; D may correspond to TRBD1 or TRBD2 (6 bases each). Trimming pared 0 bases from V and 3 bases from J, leaving 12 bases between. CDR1 is MNHEY and CDR2 is SVGAGI in the germline V gene. This CDR3 has 15 amino acids. CDR3 in DNA: TGTGCCAGCAGTTACTCGACCGGAGGGGGCTACGAGCAGTACTTC. Translated, it gives CASSYSTGGGYEQYF.

CDR3 region: CASSTASGGPWFGNEQFF. CDR3 bases: TGTGCCAGCAGCACCGCTAGCGGAGGGCCCTGGTTCGGTAATGAGCAGTTCTTC. The genes are TRBV12-3 or TRBV12-4 and TRBJ2-1; 7 bases are shared with TRBD2. This CDR3 region has 18 residues. V was pared by 6 bases and J by 7 bases, with 21 bases of the junction left unmatched.

The chain links TRBV27 to TRBJ2-3; D ambiguous. Germline loops: CDR1 MNHEY, CDR2 SMNVEV (reference sequence). This CDR3 contains 12 residues. V dropped 1 base and J dropped 5 bases, with 4 bases sitting between them. CDR3 nucleotides: TGTGCCAGCAGTTTATATGGAGATACGCAGTATTTT. Translated: CASSLYGDTQYF.

The genes are TRBV4-2 and TRBJ2-1, with D perhaps matching TRBD2 (6 bases). V was clipped by 4 bases and J by 9 bases, with 10 bases between them. This CDR3 comprises 12 residues. Per germline, CDR1 LGHNA and CDR2 YNFKEQ. The CDR3 loop reads CASSRGVGEQFF. In nucleotides, the CDR3 is TGTGCCAGCAGCCGGGGGGTAGGTGAGCAGTTCTTC.

The genes are TRBV6-5 and TRBJ2-7; D gene uncertain. This CDR3 has 16 amino acids. V lost 0 bases to trimming and J lost 5 bases, with 17 bases between them. Germline-derived CDR1 and CDR2 are MNHEY and SVGAGI. CDR3 sequence (DNA): TGTGCCAGCAGTTACTCGGGCGGAACCCTTTGGAACGAGCAGTACTTC. Residues: CASSYSGGTLWNEQYF.

The genes are TRBV29-1 and TRBJ2-7, with D perhaps matching TRBD1 (5 bases). The germline V and J ends were trimmed by 0 bases and 3 bases, with 6 bases remaining between them. From germline, CDR1 is SQVTM and CDR2 ANQGSEA. The CDR3 consists of 12 residues. CDR3 sequence reads: CSVEDRDYEQYF. The DNA of the CDR3 is TGCAGCGTTGAAGACAGGGACTACGAGCAGTACTTC.

This chain joins TRBV18 and TRBJ2-7, with D tentatively TRBD2 (6 bases). The CDR3 is made up of 14 amino acids. CDR1 is KGHSH and CDR2 is LQKENI in the germline V gene. The V gene lost 0 bases and the J gene lost 2 bases, with 8 bases spanning the gap. CDR3 bases: TGTGCCAGCTCACCACCAGGGAGGACCTACGAGCAGTACTTC. Translated, it gives CASSPPGRTYEQYF. Supplemented by reference TRBV18 and TRBJ2-7, the full variable domain reads NAGVMQNPRHLVRRRGQEARLRCSPMKGHSHVYWYRQLPEEGLKFMVYLQKENIIDESGMPKERFSAEFPKEGPSILRIQQVVRGDSAAYFCASSPPGRTYEQYFGPGTRLTVT.

The rearrangement uses TRBV6-5 and TRBJ1-4; D is possibly TRBD1 (6 bases). The V end was cut by 2 bases, the J end by 5 bases, with 21 bases between. Germline CDR1 MNHEY, CDR2 SVGAGI. The CDR3 covers 18 residues. CDR3 in amino acids: CASSYQQLVGQKNEKLFF. As DNA, the CDR3 is TGTGCCAGCAGTTACCAGCAACTTGTAGGACAGAAAAATGAAAAACTGTTTTTT.

This clonotype has only one observation. The chain is built from TRBV6-2 or TRBV6-3 and TRBJ2-7; D is possibly TRBD1 or TRBD2 (5 bases each). Trimming left V 6 bases short and J 4 bases short, with 22 bases between. The CDR3 runs to 16 residues. Germline V lookup: CDR1 MNHEY, CDR2 SVGEGT. In DNA form, the CDR3 reads TGTGCCAGCAGCGAGAGACGATCGGGGCAGGGATACGAGCAGTACTTC. Translation: CASSERRSGQGYEQYF.

The chain employs TRBV5-4 and TRBJ2-2; a weak D match, TRBD2 (5 bases). CDR1 is SGHNT, CDR2 YYREEE, per germline (reference sequence). The CDR3 sequence is 16 residues long. Trimming removed 4 bases at V and 4 bases at J, with 17 bases between. The CDR3 coding sequence is TGTGCCAGCAGCCCCTCCGGAGTAGGAGGCACCGGGGAGCTGTTTTTT. As protein: CASSPSGVGGTGELFF.

The chain employs TRBV29-1 and TRBJ1-1, with a tentative D call TRBD1 (5 bases). This CDR3 contains 11 residues. V shed 4 bases and J shed 7 bases, with 10 bases lying between them. The germline V gene has CDR1 SQVTM and CDR2 ANQGSEA. The CDR3 loop is CSVVTGNEAFF. DNA for the CDR3: TGCAGCGTTGTAACAGGAAATGAAGCTTTCTTT.

The chain has TRBV20-1 and TRBJ1-5; a possible D gene is TRBD1 (5 bases). Trimming removed 0 bases from V and 4 bases from J, with 7 bases in between. CDR1 is DFQATT and CDR2 is SNEGSKA in the germline V gene (reference sequence). The CDR3 sequence is 13 residues long. CDR3 sequence: CSAREGVNQPQHF. CDR3 coding DNA: TGCAGTGCTAGAGAGGGGGTGAATCAGCCCCAGCATTTT.